These T cell receptor beta chains were read from a single sample in a study of shared clonotypes between healthy human individuals. The method was immunoSEQ multiplex PCR; TCRdb's version includes in-frame clones alone and lacks a portion of them. The table has fewer than 3 million clones, 85% to 95% seen once; the top ten hold about 0.41%. Sequencing used naive CD4+ T cells from PBMCs. The source of these receptors is a man between 18 and 29 years old in good health. Some clones in this sample may be carry-over from other donors' samples. The CDR3 runs from the conserved cysteine through the conserved F or W.

v_call	cdr3_length	j_call	cdr3_aa
TRBV5-4	16	TRBJ2-5	CASSFGLAGFQETQYF
TRBV7-9	15	TRBJ2-7	CASSPWGAGTREQYF
TRBV28	15	TRBJ2-7	CASSSPSGGTYEQYF
TRBV7-2	15	TRBJ2-1	CASSPGLAGGNEQFF
TRBV7-3	17	TRBJ2-6	CASSLFAGGAGANVLTF
TRBV7-9	13	TRBJ2-1	CASSLVGFNEQFF
TRBV7-9	16	TRBJ1-4	CASSLGDRATNEKLFF
TRBV5-1	12	TRBJ2-5	CASNLERETQYF
TRBV18	15	TRBJ1-2	CASSPYITENYGYTF
TRBV2	16	TRBJ2-6	CASSAESQRGANVLTF
TRBV7-6	16	TRBJ2-1	CASSQGWSGGYNEQFF
TRBV21-1	13	TRBJ2-7	CASSNYLWTNLYF
TRBV30	12	TRBJ2-7	CALVTGLNEQYF
TRBV4-2	15	TRBJ1-1	CASSQDPLYGDEAFF
TRBV6-5	13	TRBJ1-2	CASRRGGNYGYTF
TRBV5-1	16	TRBJ2-1	CASSIKRASSYNEQFF
TRBV18	13	TRBJ1-4	CASRGGLAEKLFF
TRBV6-5	13	TRBJ1-1	CASRYRADTEAFF
TRBV5-1	19	TRBJ2-7	CASSLGPISQGAASYEQYF
TRBV19	11	TRBJ2-2	CASSYGGELFF
TRBV9	17	TRBJ2-3	CASSPRPGTSDADTQYF
TRBV28	13	TRBJ2-1	CASSWDTYNEQFF
TRBV28	16	TRBJ2-3	CASSLGGAVAADTQYF
TRBV6-1	15	TRBJ1-4	CASRDPKGFNEKLFF
TRBV7-2	13	TRBJ2-1	CASSLGLSGEQFF
TRBV19	11	TRBJ2-2	CASTLRGELFF
TRBV7-6	15	TRBJ2-2	CASSQREGYTGELFF
TRBV4-1	16	TRBJ2-7	CASSSSGRARSYEQYF
TRBV7-2	15	TRBJ2-7	CASSSTGMPGYEQYF
TRBV19	15	TRBJ2-7	CASSIKGDISYEQYF
TRBV30	10	TRBJ1-2	CAFGSYGYTF
TRBV5-4	15	TRBJ2-1	CASSRAGQGDNEQFF
TRBV6-4	14	TRBJ2-3	CASSDARSTDTQYF
TRBV5-8	13	TRBJ1-4	CASSPRRGEKLFF
TRBV28	13	TRBJ2-1	CASSPPTGNEQFF
TRBV19	13	TRBJ2-1	CASSIRGQGEQFF
TRBV2	16	TRBJ1-1	CASSEWGQSGDTEAFF
TRBV30	15	TRBJ2-3	CAWGTGGVYTDTQYF
TRBV6-1	15	TRBJ1-2	CASSEGGASFYGYTF
TRBV4-1	15	TRBJ1-2	CASSQERGGDYGYTF
TRBV7-2	15	TRBJ2-3	CASSLGTLITDTQYF
TRBV5-1	14	TRBJ1-1	CASSSQVPNTEAFF
TRBV19	15	TRBJ2-2	CASSISGPGTGELFF
TRBV10-1	13	TRBJ2-2	CASRSGPSGELFF
TRBV28	16	TRBJ2-3	CASTLRGQGAADTQYF
TRBV5-1	14	TRBJ2-5	CASSLGGLGETQYF
TRBV4-3	13	TRBJ2-4	CASSQGQWNIQYF
TRBV30	14	TRBJ2-1	CAWRRDLQAHEQFF
TRBV18	14	TRBJ1-1	CASSPDPGGTEAFF
TRBV28	14	TRBJ2-3	CALGGASSTDTQYF
TRBV7-7	18	TRBJ2-3	CASSPGVRASGETDTQYF
TRBV2	13	TRBJ2-7	CASSETRTYEQYF
TRBV29-1	14	TRBJ1-1	CSVARTVMNTEAFF